This T cell receptor (beta chain) was documented in a study of blood T cells in healthy people across ages. Study-level points and caveats: Researchers said unsorted PBMCs prevented a conclusive naive versus antigen-experienced comparison. Naive T cell percentage showed a strong correlation with TCR beta diversity.

Sample-barcoded 5' priming and a J-beta primer mix drove a second PCR of roughly 6 to 12 cycles. Tagging of each cDNA molecule was performed by a template-switch adaptor with 12 random nucleotides. One entry per CDR3 protein results from TCRdb running MiXCR on the 5' RACE reads. The sample has roughly 900,000 distinct CDR3 sequences; more than 25% are singletons. Germline V CDR1 and CDR2: LGHDT, YNNKEL (reference sequence). Deletions cut 4 bases from V and 5 bases from J, with 16 bases between. The CDR3 consists of 15 residues. Comment on this clonotype: Its antigen is not identified.

The genes are TRBV3-1 and TRBJ2-3, with D possibly being TRBD2 (5 bases). The sample was blood. This clonotype originated in a woman of 80 years or more in good health. The CDR3 region is CASSPRAGAVDTQYF. CDR3 nucleotides: TGTGCCAGCAGCCCCCGGGCGGGTGCAGTAGATACGCAGTATTTT.